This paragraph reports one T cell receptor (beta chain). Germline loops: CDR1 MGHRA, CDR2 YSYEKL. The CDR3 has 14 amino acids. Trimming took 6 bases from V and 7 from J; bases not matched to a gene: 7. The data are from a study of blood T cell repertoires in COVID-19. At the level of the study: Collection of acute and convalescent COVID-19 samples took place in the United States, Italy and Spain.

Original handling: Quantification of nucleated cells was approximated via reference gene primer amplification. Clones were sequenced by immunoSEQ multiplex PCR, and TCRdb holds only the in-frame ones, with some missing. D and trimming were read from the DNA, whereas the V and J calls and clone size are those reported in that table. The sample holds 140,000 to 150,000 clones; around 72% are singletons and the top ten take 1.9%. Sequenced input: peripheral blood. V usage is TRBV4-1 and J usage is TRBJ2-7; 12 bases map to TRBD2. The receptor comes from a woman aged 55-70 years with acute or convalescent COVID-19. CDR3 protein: CASRGASGRGEQYF. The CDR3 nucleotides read TGCGCCAGCAGGGGGGCTAGCGGGAGGGGTGAGCAGTACTTC.